A selection of T cell receptor beta chains follows, all from one sample in a study of response to subunit inactivated influenza vaccine. TCRdb passed the RT-PCR reads through MiXCR, listing each CDR3 protein once. The sample holds roughly 460,000 distinct CDR3 sequences, roughly 9.7% seen once. The source material was PBMCs from blood, sampled roughly 6 weeks after vaccination. Source of these receptors: a man aged 50-60 years who received an inactivated influenza vaccine. Each CDR3 is given with its conserved first and last residue. The order of the fields is D gene, V gene, J gene, clone size, CDR3 length, CDR3 protein, CDR3 DNA. A D gene is named only where the DNA matches it firmly. The size entry is marked missing in some rows and otherwise reads once, few, many or a size class.

d_call: TRBD2; v_call: TRBV27; j_call: TRBJ2-7; clone_size: -; cdr3_length: 17; cdr3_aa: CASSLTWTSGRNYEQYF; cdr3_nt: TGTGCCAGCAGTTTAACCTGGACTAGCGGGAGAAACTACGAGCAGTACTTC
d_call: TRBD2; v_call: TRBV4-3; j_call: TRBJ2-7; clone_size: many; cdr3_length: 18; cdr3_aa: CASSQGLAGGPTRFEQYF; cdr3_nt: TGCGCCAGCAGCCAAGGGTTAGCGGGAGGGCCGACCCGTTTCGAGCAGTACTTC
d_call: TRBD2; v_call: TRBV6-1; j_call: TRBJ2-7; clone_size: few; cdr3_length: 15; cdr3_aa: CASRGSGGRVHEQYF; cdr3_nt: TGTGCCAGCAGGGGGAGCGGGGGGAGAGTACACGAGCAGTACTTC
d_call: TRBD1; v_call: TRBV20-1; j_call: TRBJ1-4; clone_size: -; cdr3_length: 14; cdr3_aa: CSAGLTGGAEKLFF; cdr3_nt: TGCAGTGCTGGATTGACAGGGGGAGCAGAAAAACTGTTTTTT
d_call: -; v_call: TRBV5-1; j_call: TRBJ1-2; clone_size: many; cdr3_length: 14; cdr3_aa: CASSLISGVDGYTF; cdr3_nt: TGCGCCAGCAGCTTGATTAGCGGGGTTGACGGCTACACCTTC
d_call: -; v_call: TRBV24-1; j_call: TRBJ2-3; clone_size: -; cdr3_length: 15; cdr3_aa: CATIRRDVGTDTQYF; cdr3_nt: TGTGCCACCATACGGCGCGATGTTGGCACAGATACGCAGTATTTT
d_call: TRBD1; v_call: TRBV7-9; j_call: TRBJ1-2; clone_size: few; cdr3_length: 14; cdr3_aa: CASSPQTTGEGYTF; cdr3_nt: TGTGCCAGCAGCCCCCAAACGACAGGGGAGGGCTACACCTTC
d_call: TRBD2; v_call: TRBV7-2; j_call: TRBJ2-1; clone_size: -; cdr3_length: 16; cdr3_aa: CASSTGLAGGSYEQFF; cdr3_nt: TGTGCCAGCAGCACAGGACTAGCGGGAGGTTCTTATGAGCAGTTCTTC
d_call: -; v_call: TRBV12-3/TRBV12-4; j_call: TRBJ1-2; clone_size: -; cdr3_length: 13; cdr3_aa: CASSLSGDRGYTF; cdr3_nt: TGTGCCAGCAGTTTATCGGGGGATCGAGGCTACACCTTC
d_call: TRBD2; v_call: TRBV29-1; j_call: TRBJ2-3; clone_size: many; cdr3_length: 19; cdr3_aa: CSVVMWGGRMVKATDTQYF; cdr3_nt: TGCAGCGTAGTCATGTGGGGCGGGAGAATGGTTAAGGCTACAGATACGCAGTATTTT
d_call: -; v_call: TRBV27; j_call: TRBJ1-1; clone_size: -; cdr3_length: 15; cdr3_aa: CASSLSTSGQREAFF; cdr3_nt: TGTGCCAGCAGTCTCTCAACTTCTGGACAGCGGGAAGCTTTCTTT
d_call: TRBD1; v_call: TRBV10-3; j_call: TRBJ1-5; clone_size: few; cdr3_length: 14; cdr3_aa: CATWTGQRGQPQHF; cdr3_nt: TGTGCCACATGGACAGGCCAAAGGGGTCAGCCCCAGCATTTT
d_call: TRBD1; v_call: TRBV6-4; j_call: TRBJ1-2; clone_size: -; cdr3_length: 14; cdr3_aa: CASSVSQGAYGYTF; cdr3_nt: TGTGCCAGCAGTGTTTCTCAGGGGGCCTATGGCTACACCTTC
d_call: TRBD2; v_call: TRBV11-2; j_call: TRBJ2-1; clone_size: -; cdr3_length: 14; cdr3_aa: CASSFSGGAREQFF; cdr3_nt: TGTGCCAGCAGCTTTAGCGGGGGGGCCCGTGAGCAGTTCTTC
d_call: -; v_call: TRBV2; j_call: TRBJ2-7; clone_size: -; cdr3_length: 15; cdr3_aa: CASIPDSLPPYEQYF; cdr3_nt: TGTGCCAGCATTCCCGACAGCCTTCCCCCTTACGAGCAGTACTTC
d_call: TRBD1; v_call: TRBV2; j_call: TRBJ2-5; clone_size: -; cdr3_length: 15; cdr3_aa: CASRQGARGQETQYF; cdr3_nt: TGTGCCAGCAGGCAGGGGGCGCGAGGTCAAGAGACCCAGTACTTC
d_call: -; v_call: TRBV3-1; j_call: TRBJ1-6; clone_size: -; cdr3_length: 13; cdr3_aa: CASSQVERTPLHF; cdr3_nt: TGTGCCAGCAGCCAAGTGGAGAGAACACCCCTCCACTTT
d_call: -; v_call: TRBV7-8; j_call: TRBJ2-7; clone_size: many; cdr3_length: 15; cdr3_aa: CASSSGPRSSYEQYF; cdr3_nt: TGTGCCAGCAGCTCCGGACCTCGGAGCTCCTACGAGCAGTACTTC
d_call: -; v_call: TRBV4-3; j_call: TRBJ2-1; clone_size: few; cdr3_length: 15; cdr3_aa: CASSQDGSGYNEQFF; cdr3_nt: TGCGCCAGCAGCCAAGACGGTAGCGGTTACAATGAGCAGTTCTTC
d_call: -; v_call: TRBV7-3; j_call: TRBJ2-5; clone_size: -; cdr3_length: 14; cdr3_aa: CASSGGSFQETQYF; cdr3_nt: TGTGCCAGCAGCGGGGGTAGCTTCCAAGAGACCCAGTACTTC
d_call: -; v_call: TRBV11-2; j_call: TRBJ2-4; clone_size: many; cdr3_length: 18; cdr3_aa: CASSLGRIAALAKNIQYF; cdr3_nt: TGTGCCAGCAGCTTAGGTCGTATTGCGGCGCTAGCCAAAAACATTCAGTACTTC